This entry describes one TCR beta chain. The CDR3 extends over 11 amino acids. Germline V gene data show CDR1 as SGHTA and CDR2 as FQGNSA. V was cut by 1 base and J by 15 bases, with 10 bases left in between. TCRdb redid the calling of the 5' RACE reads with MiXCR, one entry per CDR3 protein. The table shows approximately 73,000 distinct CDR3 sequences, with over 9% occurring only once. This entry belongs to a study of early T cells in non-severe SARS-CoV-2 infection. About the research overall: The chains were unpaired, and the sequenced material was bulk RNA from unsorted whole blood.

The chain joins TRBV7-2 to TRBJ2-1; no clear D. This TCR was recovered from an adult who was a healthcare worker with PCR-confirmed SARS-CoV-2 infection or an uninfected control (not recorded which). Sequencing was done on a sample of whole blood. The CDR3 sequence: CASSLGPSRFF. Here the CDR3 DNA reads TGTGCCAGCAGCTTAGGCCCATCTAGGTTCTTC.